This passage covers 21 T cell receptor beta chains from one sample sequenced in a study of blood T cells in healthy people across ages. Through a sample-barcoded 5' primer and a J-beta primer mix, a second PCR was run for roughly 6 to 12 cycles. In TCRdb, the 5' RACE reads were re-called with MiXCR into one record per CDR3 protein. The sample has about 1.4 million distinct CDR3 sequences, around 55% seen once. The sequenced material came from blood. The origin of the receptors is a man younger than 30 in good health.

The J gene is TRBJ1-1, the V gene TRBV9, with D unresolved. V lost 3 bases and J 1 base, leaving 25 bases between the germline ends. The length of the CDR3 is 19 residues. Germline V gene sequence: CDR1 SGDLS, CDR2 YYNGEE. CDR3 amino acids: CASSASYILCTRWNTEAFF. The CDR3 DNA sequence: TGTGCCAGCAGCGCATCGTACATCCTCTGTACTAGGTGGAACACTGAAGCTTTCTTT.

This chain connects TRBV29-1 to TRBJ2-1, with TRBD2 identical over 12 bases. Trimming cost V 5 bases and J 8 bases; bases outside gene matches: 10. Germline V gene sequence: CDR1 SQVTM, CDR2 ANQGSEA. The CDR3 covers 15 residues. The CDR3 sequence: CSVTHLTSGSDEQFF. The DNA of the CDR3 is TGCAGCGTTACGCACTTGACTAGCGGGAGCGATGAGCAGTTCTTC.

This chain joins TRBV4-1 and TRBJ1-1; no reliable D call. The CDR3 has 17 amino acids. Per the germline V gene, CDR1 is MGHRA and CDR2 is YSYEKL. V lost 3 bases and J lost 1, with 18 bases in between. As DNA, the CDR3 is TGCGCCAGCAGCCACCTTAGCCTCCTGGTGAGGAACACTGAAGCTTTCTTT. Protein: CASSHLSLLVRNTEAFF.

The chain uses TRBV7-4 and TRBJ1-3; no reliable D call. Germline V lookup: CDR1 SGHVT, CDR2 SQSDAQ. V gave up 5 bases and J gave up 0 bases, with 11 bases separating them. The CDR3 length is 15 residues. The CDR3 region is CASSPILGSGNTIYF. The CDR3 coding sequence is TGTGCCAGCAGCCCAATCCTGGGCTCTGGAAACACCATATATTTT.

The chain employs TRBV29-1 and TRBJ1-1; TRBD1 is a possible D gene (6 bases). Germline V gene lookup returns CDR1 SQVTM and CDR2 ANQGSEA. V was cut by 6 bases and J by 0 bases, with 11 bases left in between. The CDR3 loop spans 13 amino acids. DNA for the CDR3: TGCAGCGTCGGGGACACCCTGAACACTGAAGCTTTCTTT. It specifies CSVGDTLNTEAFF.

The CDR3 bases are TGTGCCAGCCGAGGCCGTCAGGGCGACGATCAAGAGACCCAGTACTTC. As protein: CASRGRQGDDQETQYF. The chain employs TRBV6-2 or TRBV6-3 and TRBJ2-5, with D possibly being TRBD1 (5 bases). CDR3 length equals 16 residues. The ends were cut back, 8 bases at V and 2 bases at J, with 21 bases in the middle. Germline V gene sequence: CDR1 MNHEY, CDR2 SVGEGT.

CDR3 coding DNA: TGCAGTGCCACCTCCCTGAGGAAAGGGGGCTATGGCTACACCTTC. Protein product: CSATSLRKGGYGYTF. This chain links TRBV20-1 with TRBJ1-2; D perhaps matches TRBD1 (6 bases). This CDR3 is built from 15 residues. Per the germline V gene, CDR1 is DFQATT and CDR2 is SNEGSKA (reference sequence). Trimming cost V 6 bases and J 4 bases, with 21 bases left between them.

This clonotype has only one observation. The chain carries TRBV20-1 and TRBJ2-4; no clear D gene. V was clipped by 6 bases and J by 0 bases, with 24 bases between them. This CDR3 spans 18 amino acids. Germline CDR1 is DFQATT and CDR2 is SNEGSKA (reference sequence). The CDR3 DNA follows: TGCAGTGCGGGCGGTTGGCAGCGCGACATCCTAGCCAAAAACATTCAGTACTTC. It yields the protein CSAGGWQRDILAKNIQYF.

The DNA of the CDR3 is TGCGCCAGCAGTACAGGGCTGGTTGGGACTGAAGCTTTCTTT. It is translated as CASSTGLVGTEAFF. The chain carries TRBV5-1 and TRBJ1-1, with D possibly being TRBD1 (6 bases). CDR3 length equals 14 residues. Germline CDR1 SGHRS, CDR2 YFSETQ. V lost 5 bases to trimming and J lost 5 bases, with 16 bases between them.

The gene calls are TRBV2 and TRBJ2-7; 7 bases are a match to TRBD1. The CDR3 covers 13 residues. Losses at the gene ends were 6 bases for V and 5 bases for J; bases not matched to a gene: 7. Per germline, CDR1 SNHLY and CDR2 FYNNEI. CDR3 region: CASSVNQGDEQYF. The DNA of the CDR3 is TGTGCCAGCAGCGTAAACCAGGGGGACGAGCAGTACTTC.

The chain employs TRBV29-1 and TRBJ2-1; 8 positions agree with TRBD1. V shed 4 bases and J 4 bases; nucleotides not matched to a gene: 3. Germline V gives CDR1 SQVTM, CDR2 ANQGSEA. This CDR3 region has 13 residues. CDR3 coding DNA: TGCAGCGTTGGGGGACAGGATTACAATGAGCAGTTCTTC. As protein: CSVGGQDYNEQFF.

The chain has TRBV6-2 or TRBV6-3 and TRBJ2-3, with D unclear. The CDR3 extends over 14 amino acids. The germline V and J ends were trimmed by 8 bases and 8 bases, with 20 bases remaining between them. Germline V CDR1 and CDR2: MNHEY, SVGEGT. The CDR3 DNA sequence: TGTGCCAGCGGACCCAATCTACCCGCGTCTACGCAGTATTTT. The encoded protein is CASGPNLPASTQYF.

This clonotype has a handful of counts. V is TRBV11-2 and J is TRBJ2-6, with D possibly TRBD2 on 6 matching bases. Germline CDR1 reads SGHAT; CDR2 reads FQNNGV. Trimming took off 3 bases at V and 2 bases at J, with 14 bases between the two ends. The CDR3 is 17 amino acids. Written as DNA, the CDR3 is TGTGCCAGCAGCTTCTCACATGGAGGGGCTGGGGCCAACGTCCTGACTTTC. Its translation is CASSFSHGGAGANVLTF.

This rearrangement joins TRBV20-1 to TRBJ1-1; TRBD1 might be the D (6 bases). V dropped 0 bases and J dropped 4 bases, with 15 bases sitting between them. The germline V gene has CDR1 DFQATT and CDR2 SNEGSKA (reference sequence). This CDR3 is 15 amino acids long. The CDR3 reads CSAREERGSGTEAFF. For the CDR3, the DNA is TGCAGTGCTAGAGAGGAAAGGGGGTCTGGCACTGAAGCTTTCTTT.

This rearrangement joins TRBV7-9 to TRBJ1-1, with no clear D. V lost 2 bases to trimming and J lost 1 base, with 8 bases between them. This CDR3 has 14 residues. Per the germline V gene, CDR1 is SEHNR and CDR2 is FQNEAQ (reference sequence). The CDR3 DNA reads as TGTGCCAGCAGCTTATTTGACGCGAACACTGAAGCTTTCTTT. Amino acid sequence: CASSLFDANTEAFF.

V is TRBV4-1 and J is TRBJ2-3; D unresolved. This CDR3 is 16 amino acids long. V shed 1 base and J shed 1 base, with 12 bases lying between them. Per the germline V gene, CDR1 is MGHRA and CDR2 is YSYEKL. The CDR3 protein is CASSQGERPGTDTQYF. The CDR3 DNA reads as TGCGCCAGCAGCCAAGGGGAACGACCCGGCACAGATACGCAGTATTTT.

The rearrangement uses TRBV10-3 and TRBJ1-4, with a possible D match to TRBD1 (5 bases). The CDR3 length is 13 residues. V dropped 8 bases and J dropped 4 bases, with 11 bases sitting between them. The germline CDR1 and CDR2 sequences are ENHRY and SYGVKD. CDR3 in DNA: TGTGCCATCTCCGGACACCTTAATGAAAAACTGTTTTTT. Translating gives CAISGHLNEKLFF.

The chain is built from TRBV20-1 and TRBJ2-5, with D possibly matching TRBD2 (6 bases). The CDR3 has 15 residues. Trimming took off 0 bases at V and 2 bases at J, with 13 bases between the two ends. In germline, CDR1 is DFQATT, CDR2 SNEGSKA (reference sequence). CDR3 sequence: CSARDPGVPQETQYF. The CDR3 DNA sequence: TGCAGTGCTAGAGATCCGGGGGTCCCACAAGAGACCCAGTACTTC.

The chain carries TRBV12-3 or TRBV12-4 and TRBJ1-4; 8 bases map to TRBD1. J gave up 4 bases and V 3 bases, and 4 bases lay outside the gene matches. CDR3 size: 15 residues. Here the CDR3 DNA reads TGTGCCAGCAGTTTCGGACAGGGCCTTAATGAAAAACTGTTTTTT. Amino acid sequence: CASSFGQGLNEKLFF.

The CDR3 protein is CASSQNPLLPSGAYNEQFF. CDR3 DNA sequence: TGTGCCAGCAGCCAAAATCCCCTCTTGCCTAGCGGGGCCTACAATGAGCAGTTCTTC. The chain uses TRBV3-1 and TRBJ2-1; 9 bases map to TRBD2. Per the germline V gene, CDR1 is LGHDT and CDR2 is YNNKEL (reference sequence). V dropped 2 bases and J dropped 2; count of bases not matched to a gene: 13. The CDR3 is 19 residues long.

V usage is TRBV6-2 or TRBV6-3 and J usage is TRBJ2-7; 11 nucleotides agree with TRBD2. The V gene end was trimmed by 6 bases and the J gene end by 4 bases; junction bases not matched to a gene: 8. This CDR3 is built from 15 residues. Germline V gives CDR1 MNHEY, CDR2 SVGEGT. The CDR3 DNA sequence: TGTGCCAGCAGCCCCGGGACTAGCGGAGATTACGAGCAGTACTTC. Protein: CASSPGTSGDYEQYF.